This T cell receptor (beta chain) stems from a study of cytomegalovirus exposure and HLA in healthy donors. Trimming took off 3 bases at V and 2 bases at J, with 11 bases between the two ends. The CDR3 length is 15 residues. CDR1 is SEHNR and CDR2 is FQNEAQ in the germline V gene (reference sequence). This clone occurred a few times. Antigen: not known. Notes on the study in general: It was shown in a later analysis that HLA-associated TCR beta chains were more clonally expanded than other, equally common chains. A cluster of highly shared sequence variants was likely a sequencing artifact.

The PCR was carried out with 60 Vbeta primers and 13 Jbeta primers. Repertoires were generated with immunoSEQ multiplex PCR, while TCRdb's copy carries only in-frame clones and drops some. The sample includes 100,000 to 150,000 clones, about 10% of them seen just once. Sequenced sample: PBMCs. This TCR was recovered from a woman in her late teens or twenties in good health and CMV-seropositive. The genes are TRBV7-9 and TRBJ1-3; D perhaps matches TRBD1 (5 bases). The CDR3 loop reads CASSLDQGTGNTIYF. The CDR3 DNA reads TGTGCCAGCAGCTTGGATCAGGGAACTGGAAACACCATATATTTT.